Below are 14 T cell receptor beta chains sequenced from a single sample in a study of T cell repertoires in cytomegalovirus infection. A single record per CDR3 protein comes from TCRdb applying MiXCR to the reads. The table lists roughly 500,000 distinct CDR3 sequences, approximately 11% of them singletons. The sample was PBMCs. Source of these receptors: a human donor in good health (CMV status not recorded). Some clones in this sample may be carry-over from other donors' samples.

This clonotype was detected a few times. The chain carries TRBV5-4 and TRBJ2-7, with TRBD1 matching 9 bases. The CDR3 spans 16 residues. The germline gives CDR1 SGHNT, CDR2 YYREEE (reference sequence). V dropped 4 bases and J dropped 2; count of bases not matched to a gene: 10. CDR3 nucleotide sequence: TGTGCCAGCAGCCCCCGCCTCGGACAGGGGCCCTACGAGCAGTACTTC. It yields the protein CASSPRLGQGPYEQYF.

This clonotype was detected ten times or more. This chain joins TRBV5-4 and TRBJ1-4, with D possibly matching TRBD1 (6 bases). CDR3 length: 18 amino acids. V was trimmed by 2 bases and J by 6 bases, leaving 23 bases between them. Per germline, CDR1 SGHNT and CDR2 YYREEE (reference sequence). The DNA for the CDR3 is TGTGCCAGCAGCTTAATGGCAGGGGCAGACCCTCAGGATGAAAAACTGTTTTTT. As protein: CASSLMAGADPQDEKLFF.

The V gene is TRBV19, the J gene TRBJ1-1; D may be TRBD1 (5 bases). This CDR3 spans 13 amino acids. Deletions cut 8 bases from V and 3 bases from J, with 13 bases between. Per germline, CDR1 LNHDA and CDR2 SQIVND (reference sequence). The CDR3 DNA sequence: TGTGCCAGTTTGAGGGGTCTGGACACTGAAGCTTTCTTT. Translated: CASLRGLDTEAFF.

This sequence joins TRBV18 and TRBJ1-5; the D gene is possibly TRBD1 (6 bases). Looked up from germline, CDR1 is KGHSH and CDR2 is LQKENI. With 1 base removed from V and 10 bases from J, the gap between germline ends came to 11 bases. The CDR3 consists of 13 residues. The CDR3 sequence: CASSPRSGEPQHF. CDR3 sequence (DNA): TGTGCCAGCTCACCACGATCAGGGGAACCCCAGCATTTT.

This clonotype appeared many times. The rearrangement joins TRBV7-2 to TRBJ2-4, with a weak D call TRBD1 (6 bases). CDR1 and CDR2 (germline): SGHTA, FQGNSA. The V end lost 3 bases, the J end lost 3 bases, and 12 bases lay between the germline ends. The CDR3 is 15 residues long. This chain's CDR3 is CASSLDSNFKNIQYF. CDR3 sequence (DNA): TGTGCCAGCAGCTTGGACAGTAATTTCAAAAACATTCAGTACTTC. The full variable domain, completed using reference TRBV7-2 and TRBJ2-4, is GAGVSQSPSNKVTEKGKDVELRCDPISGHTALYWYRQSLGQGLEFLIYFQGNSAPDKSGLPSDRFSAERTGGSVSTLTIQRTQQEDSAVYLCASSLDSNFKNIQYFGAGTRLSVL.

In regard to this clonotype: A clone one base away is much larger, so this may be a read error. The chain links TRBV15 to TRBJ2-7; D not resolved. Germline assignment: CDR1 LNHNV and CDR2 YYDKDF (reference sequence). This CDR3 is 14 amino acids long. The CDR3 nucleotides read TGTGCCACCAACAGAGGCAGGTCCTCCTACGAGCAGTACTTC. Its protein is CATNRGRSSYEQYF. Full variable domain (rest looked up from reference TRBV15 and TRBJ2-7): DAMVIQNPRYQVTQFGKPVTLSCSQTLNHNVMYWYQQKSSQAPKLLFHYYDKDFNNEADTPDNFQSRRPNTSFCFLDIRSPGLGDTAMYLCATNRGRSSYEQYFGPGTRLTVT.

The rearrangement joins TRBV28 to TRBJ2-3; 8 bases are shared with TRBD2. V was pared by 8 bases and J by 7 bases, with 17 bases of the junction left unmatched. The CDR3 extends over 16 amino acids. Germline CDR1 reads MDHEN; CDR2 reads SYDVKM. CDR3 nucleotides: TGTGCCAGCCCTCCCGTGGCGGGAGGTGGCCAATATACGCAGTATTTT. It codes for CASPPVAGGGQYTQYF.

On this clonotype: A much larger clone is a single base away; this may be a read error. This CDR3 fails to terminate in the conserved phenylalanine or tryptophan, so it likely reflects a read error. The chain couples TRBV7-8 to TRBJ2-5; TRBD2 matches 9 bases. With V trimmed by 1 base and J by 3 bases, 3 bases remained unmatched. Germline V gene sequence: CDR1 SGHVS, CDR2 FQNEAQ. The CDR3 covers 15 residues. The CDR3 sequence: CASSLESGGKETQYS. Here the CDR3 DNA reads TGTGCCAGCAGCTTAGAGAGCGGGGGGAAAGAGACCCAGTACTCC.

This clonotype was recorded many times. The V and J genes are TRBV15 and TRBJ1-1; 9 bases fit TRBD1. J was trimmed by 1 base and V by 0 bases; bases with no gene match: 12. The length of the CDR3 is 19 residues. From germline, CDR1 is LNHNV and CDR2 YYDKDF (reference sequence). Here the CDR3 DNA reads TGTGCCACCAGCAGAGATTACGACGGGACAGGGAGGCGGAACACTGAAGCTTTCTTT. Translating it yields CATSRDYDGTGRRNTEAFF.

In DNA, the CDR3 is TGTGCCAGCAGCCAAGTTTCAGGCTACACCTTC. Translation: CASSQVSGYTF. The V and J genes are TRBV3-1 and TRBJ1-2; D is undetermined. Trimming removed 1 base from V and 8 bases from J, with 5 bases in between. The CDR3 is made up of 11 amino acids. Germline assignment: CDR1 LGHDT and CDR2 YNNKEL (reference sequence). Full variable domain (missing parts from reference TRBV3-1 and TRBJ1-2): DTAVSQTPKYLVTQMGNDKSIKCEQNLGHDTMYWYKQDSKKFLKIMFSYNNKELIINETVPNRFSPKSPDKAHLNLHINSLELGDSAVYFCASSQVSGYTFGSGTRLTVV.

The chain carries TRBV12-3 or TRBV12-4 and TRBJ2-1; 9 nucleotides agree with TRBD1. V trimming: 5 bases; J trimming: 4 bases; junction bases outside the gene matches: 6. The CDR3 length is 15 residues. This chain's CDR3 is CASSPLGTGYNEQFF. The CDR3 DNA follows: TGTGCCAGCAGTCCCCTAGGGACAGGGTACAATGAGCAGTTCTTC.

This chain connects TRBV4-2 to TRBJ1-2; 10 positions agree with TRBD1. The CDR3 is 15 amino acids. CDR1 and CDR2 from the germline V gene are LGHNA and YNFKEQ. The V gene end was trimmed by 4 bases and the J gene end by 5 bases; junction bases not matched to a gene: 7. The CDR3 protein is CASSPRTGGKYGYTF. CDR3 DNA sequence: TGTGCCAGCAGCCCAAGGACAGGGGGAAAATATGGCTACACCTTC.

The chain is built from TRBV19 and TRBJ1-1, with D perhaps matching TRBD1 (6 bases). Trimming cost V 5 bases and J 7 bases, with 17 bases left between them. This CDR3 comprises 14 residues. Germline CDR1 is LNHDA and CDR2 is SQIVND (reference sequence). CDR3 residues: CASSYGGGGGEAFF. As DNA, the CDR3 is TGTGCCAGTAGTTATGGAGGGGGAGGAGGTGAAGCTTTCTTT.

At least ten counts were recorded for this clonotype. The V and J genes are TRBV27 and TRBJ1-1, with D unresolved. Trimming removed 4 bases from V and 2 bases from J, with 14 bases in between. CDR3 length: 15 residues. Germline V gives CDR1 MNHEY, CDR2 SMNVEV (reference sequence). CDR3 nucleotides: TGTGCCAGCAGTTCATTGGGGAGAAGAAACACTGAAGCTTTCTTT. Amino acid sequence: CASSSLGRRNTEAFF.